This TCR beta chain stems from a study of chronic HIV infection and antiretroviral therapy. TCRdb redid the calling of the 5' RACE reads with MiXCR, one entry per CDR3 protein. In the table there are approximately 47,000 distinct CDR3 sequences, under 20% of which are singletons. The table lists this clonotype with many counts. The sequence derives from an adult who had HIV and had not received antiretroviral therapy, or was an uninfected healthy control (not recorded which). Sequenced: peripheral blood.

CDR3 amino acids: CATSPNQPQHF. The CDR3 DNA reads as TGTGCCACCAGCCCCAATCAGCCCCAGCATTTT. This rearrangement joins TRBV24-1 to TRBJ1-5; D is undetermined. Germline CDR1 reads KGHDR; CDR2 reads SFDVKD. The CDR3 has 11 amino acids. Trimming stripped 7 bases from V and 3 bases from J, with 3 bases between.